What follows are 23 T cell receptor beta chains derived from one specimen sequenced in a study of blood T cell repertoires in COVID-19. Assay used: immunoSEQ multiplex PCR; TCRdb lists only in-frame clones, some missing. The sample yields 250,000 to 300,000 clones, approximately 86% seen once. Sequenced material: peripheral blood. These TCRs come from a woman in her seventies with COVID-19, enrolled during active disease.

J is TRBJ1-2 and V is TRBV27, with D unclear. Germline CDR1 reads MNHEY; CDR2 reads SMNVEV (reference sequence). Trimming cost V 2 bases and J 2 bases, with 6 bases left between them. The CDR3 has 13 amino acids. The CDR3 DNA follows: TGTGCCAGCAGTTTACAGTTAAACTATGGCTACACCTTC. Encoded protein: CASSLQLNYGYTF.

V is TRBV5-1 and J is TRBJ2-1; D gene ambiguous. Germline loops: CDR1 SGHRS, CDR2 YFSETQ. The V end was cut by 2 bases, the J end by 0 bases, with 9 bases between. The CDR3 sequence is 15 residues long. The CDR3 region is CASSFTDSSYNEQFF. CDR3 bases: TGCGCCAGCAGCTTTACCGATAGCTCCTACAATGAGCAGTTCTTC.

Turning to this clone: A much larger clone differs from this one at a single base, so this may be a read error. The rearrangement links TRBV13 to TRBJ2-1, with D perhaps TRBD2 (6 bases). This CDR3 comprises 15 residues. The V and J ends lost 2 bases and 0 bases respectively, with 8 bases between them. Germline assignment: CDR1 PRHDT and CDR2 FYEKMQ (reference sequence). The CDR3 region has the DNA TGTGCCAGCAGCTTATTCGGGGGCTCCTACAATGAGCAGTTCTTC. It is translated as CASSLFGGSYNEQFF. Complete variable domain (other parts from reference TRBV13 and TRBJ2-1): AAGVIQSPRHLIKEKRETATLKCYPIPRHDTVYWYQQGPGQDPQFLISFYEKMQSDKGSIPDRFSAQQFSDYHSELNMSSLELGDSALYFCASSLFGGSYNEQFFGPGTRLTVL.

The chain employs TRBV21-1 and TRBJ2-4; the table's D call, TRBD2, has no DNA check behind it. TRBV21-1 is designated a pseudogene. The CDR3 loop spans 19 amino acids. The chain's CDR3 is CASSKEGTSVDLAKNIQYF. CDR3 bases: TGTGCCAGCAGCAAAGAGGGGACTAGCGTAGACTTAGCCAAAAACATTCAGTACTTC.

The chain employs TRBV30 and TRBJ2-7; 8 nucleotides match TRBD2. Trimming at V came to 3 bases and at J to 0 bases, leaving 4 bases not matched to a gene. The CDR3 length is 14 residues. Germline-derived CDR1 and CDR2 are GTSNPN and SVGIG (reference sequence). CDR3 sequence (DNA): TGTGCCTGGAGCCGGGGGGGCCTCTCCTACGAGCAGTACTTC. Amino acid sequence: CAWSRGGLSYEQYF.

This sequence joins TRBV4-1 and TRBJ1-1, with D maybe TRBD1 (5 bases). Germline CDR1 MGHRA, CDR2 YSYEKL. V was clipped by 8 bases and J by 5 bases, with 15 bases between them. The CDR3 consists of 13 residues. For the CDR3, the DNA is TGCGCCAGCTGCCCCGGGGGTTCGACTGAAGCTTTCTTT. This translates into CASCPGGSTEAFF.

The genes are TRBV30 and TRBJ1-1; D gene ambiguous. The CDR3 has 14 residues. Trimming cost V 2 bases and J 0 bases, with 10 bases left between them. Germline CDR1 and CDR2: GTSNPN and SVGIG (reference sequence). In DNA form, the CDR3 reads TGTGCCTGGAGTACCACACCATTGAACACTGAAGCTTTCTTT. Its protein product is CAWSTTPLNTEAFF.

This chain connects TRBV2 to TRBJ2-3; a weak D match, TRBD2 (5 bases). Trimming took 6 bases from V and 5 from J, leaving 12 bases between them. Germline-derived CDR1 and CDR2 are SNHLY and FYNNEI. The CDR3 extends over 13 amino acids. CDR3 nucleotide sequence: TGTGCCAGCAGCAGAGGGTTAGTAGATACGCAGTATTTT. This sequence encodes CASSRGLVDTQYF.

The rearrangement links TRBV6-5 to TRBJ2-1; TRBD2 matches 9 bases. Germline V CDR1 and CDR2: MNHEY, SVGAGI. Trimming took 2 bases from V and 7 from J; bases not matched to a gene: 9. This CDR3 has 16 residues. The CDR3 loop is CASSYRAGGLYNEQFF. The DNA for the CDR3 is TGTGCCAGCAGTTACCGGGCGGGGGGGCTGTATAATGAGCAGTTCTTC.

This chain links TRBV11-2 with TRBJ2-7, with D unclear. Per the germline V gene, CDR1 is SGHAT and CDR2 is FQNNGV. Trimming removed 10 bases from V and 0 bases from J, with 10 bases in between. The CDR3 extends over 12 amino acids. CDR3 sequence (DNA): TGTGCCACCCTCGATAGCTCCTACGAGCAGTACTTC. Translated: CATLDSSYEQYF. Together with reference TRBV11-2 and TRBJ2-7, the CDR3 gives the full variable domain: EAGVAQSPRYKIIEKRQSVAFWCNPISGHATLYWYQQILGQGPKLLIQFQNNGVVDDSQLPKDRFSAERLKGVDSTLKIQPAKLEDSAVYLCATLDSSYEQYFGPGTRLTVT.

Worth noting for this clone: The sample has other DNA sequences that encode this CDR3 too. The chain has TRBV2 and TRBJ1-6, with 8 bases fitting TRBD1. V lost 6 bases, J lost 7 bases, and 8 bases stayed unmatched. The CDR3 has 15 residues. CDR1 is SNHLY and CDR2 is FYNNEI in the germline V gene. CDR3 loop: CASRQGVIMNSPLHF. The CDR3 coding sequence is TGTGCCAGCAGACAGGGGGTTATAATGAATTCACCCCTCCACTTT.

This chain uses TRBV9 with TRBJ1-6; perhaps TRBD1 as D (6 bases). The CDR3 totals 14 residues. Trimming took off 4 bases at V and 5 bases at J, with 10 bases between the two ends. The germline V gene encodes CDR1 SGDLS and CDR2 YYNGEE. CDR3 loop: CASSPRQDNSPLHF. The CDR3 DNA reads TGTGCCAGCAGCCCCCGACAGGATAATTCACCCCTCCACTTT.

The chain couples TRBV2 to TRBJ1-3, with 7 bases matching TRBD1. This CDR3 has 14 amino acids. V dropped 4 bases and J dropped 0; count of bases not matched to a gene: 0. Germline CDR1 and CDR2: SNHLY and FYNNEI. The CDR3 sequence: CASSGDSSGNTIYF. The CDR3 region has the DNA TGTGCCAGCAGTGGGGACAGCTCTGGAAACACCATATATTTT. Based on the CDR3 plus reference TRBV2 and TRBJ1-3, the full variable domain is EPEVTQTPSHQVTQMGQEVILRCVPISNHLYFYWYRQILGQKVEFLVSFYNNEISEKSEIFDDQFSVERPDGSNFTLKIRSTKLEDSAMYFCASSGDSSGNTIYFGEGSWLTVV.

Only one count was recorded for this clone. V is TRBV7-9 and J is TRBJ2-7, with a possible D match to TRBD1 (6 bases). Germline loops: CDR1 SEHNR, CDR2 FQNEAQ (reference sequence). This CDR3 has 14 residues. Deletions cut 2 bases from V and 3 bases from J, with 11 bases between. The CDR3 DNA follows: TGTGCCAGCAGCTTACAGGGGCTTAACTACGAGCAGTACTTC. Encoded protein: CASSLQGLNYEQYF.

This chain's CDR3 is CASSLVMASYEQYF. The CDR3 DNA sequence: TGTGCCAGCAGCTTAGTTATGGCCTCCTACGAGCAGTACTTC. The V call is TRBV11-2, the J call TRBJ2-7; no clear D. Deletions cut 1 base from V and 0 bases from J, with 7 bases between. The germline V gene encodes CDR1 SGHAT and CDR2 FQNNGV. The CDR3 loop spans 14 amino acids.

The rearrangement uses TRBV9 and TRBJ2-3; tentative D call: TRBD2 (6 bases). CDR3 length: 16 amino acids. Germline V lookup: CDR1 SGDLS, CDR2 YYNGEE. The germline V and J ends were trimmed by 0 bases and 5 bases, with 16 bases remaining between them. The CDR3 DNA sequence: TGTGCCAGCAGCGTAGTGGAGGGTACTTACAAAGATACGCAGTATTTT. It translates to CASSVVEGTYKDTQYF.

This rearrangement joins TRBV5-4 to TRBJ2-2; a possible D gene is TRBD1 (6 bases). CDR1 and CDR2 (germline): SGHNT, YYREEE (reference sequence). The CDR3 length is 14 residues. Deletions cut 3 bases from V and 6 bases from J, with 12 bases between. The CDR3 nucleotides read TGTGCCAGCAGCTCAACACAGGGAGCCGGGGAGCTGTTTTTT. Protein product: CASSSTQGAGELFF.

This sequence joins TRBV4-1 and TRBJ1-1; 7 positions match TRBD1. Looked up from germline, CDR1 is MGHRA and CDR2 is YSYEKL. J gave up 5 bases and V 1 base, and 4 bases lay outside the gene matches. The CDR3 totals 14 residues. In nucleotides, the CDR3 is TGCGCCAGCAGCCAAGTTACAGGGGTAACTGAAGCTTTCTTT. Its protein is CASSQVTGVTEAFF.

The rearrangement links TRBV5-1 to TRBJ2-2, with 10 bases lining up with TRBD2. This CDR3 spans 15 amino acids. With V trimmed by 4 bases and J by 7 bases, 7 bases remained unmatched. The V gene's germline CDR1 is SGHRS and CDR2 YFSETQ. As DNA, the CDR3 is TGCGCCAGCAGCCTAGCGGGGGCCTCCGGCGGGGAGCTGTTTTTT. It yields the protein CASSLAGASGGELFF.

This CDR3 is CASSFGLLGQETQYF. The CDR3 bases are TGTGCCAGCAGCTTTGGACTTCTCGGCCAAGAGACCCAGTACTTC. The chain carries TRBV11-2 and TRBJ2-5; maybe TRBD2 (5 bases). CDR1 and CDR2 (germline): SGHAT, FQNNGV. Deletions cut 3 bases from V and 1 base from J, with 12 bases between. The CDR3 consists of 15 residues.

The CDR3 protein is CASSLEWAYEQYF. CDR3 coding DNA: TGCGCCAGCAGCTTGGAATGGGCATACGAGCAGTACTTC. This rearrangement joins TRBV5-1 to TRBJ2-7; D is unresolved. V shed 0 bases and J shed 4 bases, with 8 bases lying between them. In germline, CDR1 is SGHRS, CDR2 YFSETQ. The CDR3 sequence is 13 residues long.

The chain uses TRBV2 and TRBJ1-2, with TRBD1 identical over 11 bases. The V and J ends lost 6 bases and 4 bases, in that order; junction bases with no gene match: 4. The CDR3 length is 14 residues. CDR1 is SNHLY and CDR2 is FYNNEI in the germline V gene. This CDR3 reads CASRPGTGGYGYTF. The CDR3 DNA is TGTGCCAGCAGGCCCGGGACAGGGGGCTATGGCTACACCTTC.

The chain has TRBV28 and TRBJ1-1, with 7 nucleotides matching TRBD1. The CDR3 runs to 14 residues. Trimming at V came to 4 bases and at J to 5 bases, leaving 7 bases not matched to a gene. Germline V lookup: CDR1 MDHEN, CDR2 SYDVKM. The CDR3 DNA sequence: TGTGCCAGCAGTTGGGGGACAGAGGGAACTGAAGCTTTCTTT. It yields the protein CASSWGTEGTEAFF.